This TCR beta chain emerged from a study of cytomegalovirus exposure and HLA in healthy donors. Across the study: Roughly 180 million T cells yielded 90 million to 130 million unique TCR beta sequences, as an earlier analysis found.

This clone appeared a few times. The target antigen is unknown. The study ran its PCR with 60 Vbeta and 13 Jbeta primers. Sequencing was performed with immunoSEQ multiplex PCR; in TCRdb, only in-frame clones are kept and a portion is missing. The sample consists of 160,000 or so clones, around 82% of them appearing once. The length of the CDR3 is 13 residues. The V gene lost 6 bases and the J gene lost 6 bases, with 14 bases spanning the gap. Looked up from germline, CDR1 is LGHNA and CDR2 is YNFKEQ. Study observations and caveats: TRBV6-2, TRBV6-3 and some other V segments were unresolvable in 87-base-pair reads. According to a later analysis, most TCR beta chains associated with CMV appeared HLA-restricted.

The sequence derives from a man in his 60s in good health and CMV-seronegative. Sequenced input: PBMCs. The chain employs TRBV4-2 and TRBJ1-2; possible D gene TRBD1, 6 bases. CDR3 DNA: TGTGCCAGCAGTTCACAGGGTTACAATGGCTACACCTTC. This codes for CASSSQGYNGYTF.